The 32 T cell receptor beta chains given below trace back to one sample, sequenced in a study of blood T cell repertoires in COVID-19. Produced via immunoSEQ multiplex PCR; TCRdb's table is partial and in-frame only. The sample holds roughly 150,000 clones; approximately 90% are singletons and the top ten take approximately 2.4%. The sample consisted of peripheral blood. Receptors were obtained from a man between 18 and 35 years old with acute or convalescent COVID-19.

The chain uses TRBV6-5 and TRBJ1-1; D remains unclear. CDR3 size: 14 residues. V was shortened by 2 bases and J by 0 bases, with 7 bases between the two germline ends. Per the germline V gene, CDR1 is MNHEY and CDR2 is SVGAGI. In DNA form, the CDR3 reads TGTGCCAGCAGTTACGATAGAATGAACACTGAAGCTTTCTTT. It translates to CASSYDRMNTEAFF.

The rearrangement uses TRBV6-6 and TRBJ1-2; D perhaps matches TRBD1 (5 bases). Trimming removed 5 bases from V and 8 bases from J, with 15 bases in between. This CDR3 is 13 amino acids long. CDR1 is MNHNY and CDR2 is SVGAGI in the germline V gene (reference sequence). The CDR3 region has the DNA TGTGCCAGCAGTAATAGCGGGGGGTCAGGCTACACCTTC. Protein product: CASSNSGGSGYTF.

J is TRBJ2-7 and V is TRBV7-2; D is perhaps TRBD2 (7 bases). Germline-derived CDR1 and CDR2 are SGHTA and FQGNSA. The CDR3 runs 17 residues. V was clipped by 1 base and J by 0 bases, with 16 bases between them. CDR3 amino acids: CASSLGGLRGASYEQYF. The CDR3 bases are TGTGCCAGCAGCTTAGGGGGATTACGGGGGGCCTCCTACGAGCAGTACTTC.

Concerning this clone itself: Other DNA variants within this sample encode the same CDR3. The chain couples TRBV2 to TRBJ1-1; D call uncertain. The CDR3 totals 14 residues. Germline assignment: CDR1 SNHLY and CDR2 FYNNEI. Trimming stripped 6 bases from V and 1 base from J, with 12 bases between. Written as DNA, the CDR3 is TGTGCCAGCAGCGCGGGTCTCCCGAACACTGAAGCTTTCTTT. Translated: CASSAGLPNTEAFF. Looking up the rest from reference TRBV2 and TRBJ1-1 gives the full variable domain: EPEVTQTPSHQVTQMGQEVILRCVPISNHLYFYWYRQILGQKVEFLVSFYNNEISEKSEIFDDQFSVERPDGSNFTLKIRSTKLEDSAMYFCASSAGLPNTEAFFGQGTRLTVV.

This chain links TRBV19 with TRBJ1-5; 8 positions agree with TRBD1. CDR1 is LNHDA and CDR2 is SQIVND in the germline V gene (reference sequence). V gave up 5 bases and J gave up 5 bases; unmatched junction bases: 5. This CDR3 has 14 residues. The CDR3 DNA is TGTGCCAGTAGTCCCGGACAGGGAGATCAGCCCCAGCATTTT. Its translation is CASSPGQGDQPQHF.

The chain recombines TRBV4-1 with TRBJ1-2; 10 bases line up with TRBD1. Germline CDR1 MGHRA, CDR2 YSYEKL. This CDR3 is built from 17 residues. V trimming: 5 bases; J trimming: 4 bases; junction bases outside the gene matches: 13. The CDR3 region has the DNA TGCGCCAGCAGCAGACCGGGACAGGGGTTTAATTTCTATGGCTACACCTTC. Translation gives CASSRPGQGFNFYGYTF.

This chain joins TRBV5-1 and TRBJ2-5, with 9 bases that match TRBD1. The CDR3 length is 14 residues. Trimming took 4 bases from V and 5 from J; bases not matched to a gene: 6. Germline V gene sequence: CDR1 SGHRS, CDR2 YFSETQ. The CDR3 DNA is TGCGCCAGCAGCCGGGACAGGGCGGTTGAGACCCAGTACTTC. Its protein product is CASSRDRAVETQYF.

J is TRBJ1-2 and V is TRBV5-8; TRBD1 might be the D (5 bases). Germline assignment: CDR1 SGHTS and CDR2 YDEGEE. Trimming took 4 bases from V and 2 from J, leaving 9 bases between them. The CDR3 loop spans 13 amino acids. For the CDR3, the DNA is TGTGCCAGCAGCCGAGCAGGGAACTATGGCTACACCTTC. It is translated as CASSRAGNYGYTF.

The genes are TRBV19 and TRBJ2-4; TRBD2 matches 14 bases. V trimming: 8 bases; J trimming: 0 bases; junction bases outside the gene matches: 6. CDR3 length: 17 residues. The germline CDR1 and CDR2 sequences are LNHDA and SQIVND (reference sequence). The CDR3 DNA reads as TGTGCCAGTTCGACTAGCGGGGGGGCCCCAGCCAAAAACATTCAGTACTTC. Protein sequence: CASSTSGGAPAKNIQYF.

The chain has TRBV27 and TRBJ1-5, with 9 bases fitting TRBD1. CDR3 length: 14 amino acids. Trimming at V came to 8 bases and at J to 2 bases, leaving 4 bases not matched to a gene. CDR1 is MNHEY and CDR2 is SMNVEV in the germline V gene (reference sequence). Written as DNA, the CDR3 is TGTGCCAGCGGACAGGGGTATGGCAATCAGCCCCAGCATTTT. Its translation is CASGQGYGNQPQHF.

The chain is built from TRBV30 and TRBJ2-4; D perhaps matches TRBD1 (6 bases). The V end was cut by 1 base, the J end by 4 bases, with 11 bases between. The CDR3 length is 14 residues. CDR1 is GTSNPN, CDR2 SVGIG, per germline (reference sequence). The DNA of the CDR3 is TGTGCCTGGAGTGGAACAGGGAAGAAAAACATTCAGTACTTC. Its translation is CAWSGTGKKNIQYF. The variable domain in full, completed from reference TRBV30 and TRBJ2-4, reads SQTIHQWPATLVQPVGSPLSLECTVEGTSNPNLYWYRQAAGRGLQLLFYSVGIGQISSEVPQNLSASRPQDRQFILSSKKLLLSDSGFYLCAWSGTGKKNIQYFGAGTRLSVL.

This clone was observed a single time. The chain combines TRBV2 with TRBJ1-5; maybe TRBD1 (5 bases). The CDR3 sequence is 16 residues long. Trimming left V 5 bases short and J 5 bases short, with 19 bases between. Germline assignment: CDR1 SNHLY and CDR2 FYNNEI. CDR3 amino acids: CASSFPPDRTDQPQHF. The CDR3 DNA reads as TGTGCCAGCAGTTTTCCACCCGACAGAACAGATCAGCCCCAGCATTTT.

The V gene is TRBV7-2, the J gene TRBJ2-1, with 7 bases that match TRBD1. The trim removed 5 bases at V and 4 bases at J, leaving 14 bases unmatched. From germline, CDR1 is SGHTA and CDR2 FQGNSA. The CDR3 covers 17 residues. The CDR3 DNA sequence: TGTGCCAGCAGCCCACGGACAGGTGGAAGTCTTTACAATGAGCAGTTCTTC. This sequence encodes CASSPRTGGSLYNEQFF.

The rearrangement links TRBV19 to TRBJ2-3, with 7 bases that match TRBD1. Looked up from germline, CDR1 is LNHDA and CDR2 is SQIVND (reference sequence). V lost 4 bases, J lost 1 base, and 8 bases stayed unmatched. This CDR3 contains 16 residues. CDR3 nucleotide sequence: TGTGCCAGTAGTACCAATACAGGGGAAGGCACAGATACGCAGTATTTT. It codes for CASSTNTGEGTDTQYF.

CDR3 sequence (DNA): TGTGCCAGCAGCCCGAGACTAAGCGGGGGACTCGTGAGGCAGTTCTTC. Translating gives CASSPRLSGGLVRQFF. The chain couples TRBV7-8 to TRBJ2-1, with TRBD2 matching 8 bases. The trim removed 5 bases at V and 12 bases at J, leaving 18 bases unmatched. The CDR3 totals 16 residues. CDR1 is SGHVS and CDR2 is FQNEAQ in the germline V gene.

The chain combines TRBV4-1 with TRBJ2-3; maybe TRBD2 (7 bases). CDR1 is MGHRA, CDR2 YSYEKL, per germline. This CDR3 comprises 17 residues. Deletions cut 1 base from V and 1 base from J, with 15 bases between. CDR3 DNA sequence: TGCGCCAGCAGCCAAGGGGGGGGCCCGTGGGGCACAGATACGCAGTATTTT. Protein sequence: CASSQGGGPWGTDTQYF.

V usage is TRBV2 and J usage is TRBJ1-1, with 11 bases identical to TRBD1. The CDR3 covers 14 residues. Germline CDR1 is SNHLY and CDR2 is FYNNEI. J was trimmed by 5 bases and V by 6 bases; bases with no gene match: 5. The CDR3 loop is CASRLDRGRTEAFF. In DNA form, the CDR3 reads TGTGCCAGCAGGCTGGACAGGGGGCGGACTGAAGCTTTCTTT. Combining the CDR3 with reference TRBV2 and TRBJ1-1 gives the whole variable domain EPEVTQTPSHQVTQMGQEVILRCVPISNHLYFYWYRQILGQKVEFLVSFYNNEISEKSEIFDDQFSVERPDGSNFTLKIRSTKLEDSAMYFCASRLDRGRTEAFFGQGTRLTVV.

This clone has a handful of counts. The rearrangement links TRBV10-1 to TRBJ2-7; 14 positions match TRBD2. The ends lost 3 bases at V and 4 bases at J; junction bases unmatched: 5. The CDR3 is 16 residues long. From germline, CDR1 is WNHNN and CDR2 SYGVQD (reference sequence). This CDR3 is CASSDGTSGRLYEQYF. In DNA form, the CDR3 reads TGCGCCAGCAGTGACGGGACTAGCGGGAGATTGTACGAGCAGTACTTC.

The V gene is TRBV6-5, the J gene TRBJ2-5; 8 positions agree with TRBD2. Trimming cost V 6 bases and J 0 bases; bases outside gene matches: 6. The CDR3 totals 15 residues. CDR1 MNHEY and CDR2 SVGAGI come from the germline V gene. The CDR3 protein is CASSRGGMYQETQYF. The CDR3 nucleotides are TGTGCCAGCAGCCGCGGGGGGATGTACCAAGAGACCCAGTACTTC.

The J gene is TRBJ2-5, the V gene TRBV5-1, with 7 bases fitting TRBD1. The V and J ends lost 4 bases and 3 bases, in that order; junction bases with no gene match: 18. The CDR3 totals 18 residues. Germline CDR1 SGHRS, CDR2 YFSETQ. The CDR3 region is CASSPRPNFVTGKETQYF. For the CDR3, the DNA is TGCGCCAGCAGCCCGCGACCCAATTTCGTGACAGGGAAAGAGACCCAGTACTTC.

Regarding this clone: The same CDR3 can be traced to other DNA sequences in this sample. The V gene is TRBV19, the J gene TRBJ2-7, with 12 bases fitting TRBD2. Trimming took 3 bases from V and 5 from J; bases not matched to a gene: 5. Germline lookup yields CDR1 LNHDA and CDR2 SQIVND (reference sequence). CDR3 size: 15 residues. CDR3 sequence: CASSIGLAGGDEQYF. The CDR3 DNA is TGTGCCAGTAGTATCGGGCTAGCGGGAGGGGACGAGCAGTACTTC. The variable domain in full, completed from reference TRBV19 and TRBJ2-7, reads DGGITQSPKYLFRKEGQNVTLSCEQNLNHDAMYWYRQDPGQGLRLIYYSQIVNDFQKGDIAEGYSVSREKKESFPLTVTSAQKNPTAFYLCASSIGLAGGDEQYFGPGTRLTVT.

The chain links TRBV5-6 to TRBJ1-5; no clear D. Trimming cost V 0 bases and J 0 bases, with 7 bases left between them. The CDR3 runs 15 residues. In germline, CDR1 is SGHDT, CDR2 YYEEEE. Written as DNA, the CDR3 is TGTGCCAGCAGCTTGGTACAGCATAGCAATCAGCCCCAGCATTTT. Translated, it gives CASSLVQHSNQPQHF.

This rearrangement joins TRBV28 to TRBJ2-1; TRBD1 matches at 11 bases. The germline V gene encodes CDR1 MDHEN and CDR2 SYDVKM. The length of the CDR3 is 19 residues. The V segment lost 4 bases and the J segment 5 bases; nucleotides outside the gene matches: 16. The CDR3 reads CASSSDRGPMGVLNNEQFF. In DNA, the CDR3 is TGTGCCAGCAGTTCGGACAGGGGGCCCATGGGGGTACTAAACAATGAGCAGTTCTTC. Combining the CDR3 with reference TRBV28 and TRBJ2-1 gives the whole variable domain DVKVTQSSRYLVKRTGEKVFLECVQDMDHENMFWYRQDPGLGLRLIYFSYDVKMKEKGDIPEGYSVSREKKERFSLILESASTNQTSMYLCASSSDRGPMGVLNNEQFFGPGTRLTVL.

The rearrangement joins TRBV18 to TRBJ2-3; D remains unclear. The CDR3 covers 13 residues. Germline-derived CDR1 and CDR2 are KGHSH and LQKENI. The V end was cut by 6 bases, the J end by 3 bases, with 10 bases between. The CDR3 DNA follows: TGTGCCAGCTCCGTGACTGCTACAGATACGCAGTATTTT. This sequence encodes CASSVTATDTQYF. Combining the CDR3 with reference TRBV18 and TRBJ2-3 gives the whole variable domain NAGVMQNPRHLVRRRGQEARLRCSPMKGHSHVYWYRQLPEEGLKFMVYLQKENIIDESGMPKERFSAEFPKEGPSILRIQQVVRGDSAAYFCASSVTATDTQYFGPGTRLTVL.

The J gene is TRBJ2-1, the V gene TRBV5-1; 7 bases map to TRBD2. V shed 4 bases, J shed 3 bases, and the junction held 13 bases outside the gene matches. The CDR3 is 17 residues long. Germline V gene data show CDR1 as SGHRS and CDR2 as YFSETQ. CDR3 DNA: TGCGCCAGCAGCGCTGGGGCCCTTAGCGGGCTCTACAATGAGCAGTTCTTC. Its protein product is CASSAGALSGLYNEQFF.

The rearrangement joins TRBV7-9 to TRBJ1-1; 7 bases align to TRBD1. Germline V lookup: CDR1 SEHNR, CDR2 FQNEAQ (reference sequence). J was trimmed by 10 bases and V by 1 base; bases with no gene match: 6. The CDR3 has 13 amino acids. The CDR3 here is CASSLVSQGGAFF. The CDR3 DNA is TGTGCCAGCAGCTTAGTGAGTCAGGGGGGAGCTTTCTTT.

The CDR3 nucleotides are TGTGCCCTTGATGCAGGGATTTTCTACGAGCAGTACTTC. It codes for CALDAGIFYEQYF. This chain uses TRBV6-5 with TRBJ2-7; weak D call: TRBD1 (5 bases). The CDR3 consists of 13 residues. CDR1 is MNHEY and CDR2 is SVGAGI in the germline V gene. Trimming stripped 11 bases from V and 3 bases from J, with 17 bases between.

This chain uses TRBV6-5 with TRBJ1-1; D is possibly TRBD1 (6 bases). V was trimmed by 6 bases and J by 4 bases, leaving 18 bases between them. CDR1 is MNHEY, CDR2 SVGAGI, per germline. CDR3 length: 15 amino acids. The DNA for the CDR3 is TGTGCCAGCAGCGCTACCACGACAGGCTTCACTGAAGCTTTCTTT. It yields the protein CASSATTTGFTEAFF.

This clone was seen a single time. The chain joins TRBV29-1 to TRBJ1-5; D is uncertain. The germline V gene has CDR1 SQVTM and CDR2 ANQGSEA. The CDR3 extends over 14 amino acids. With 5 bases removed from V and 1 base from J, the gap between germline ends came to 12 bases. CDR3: CSVRTPGSNQPQHF. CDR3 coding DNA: TGCAGCGTTAGGACCCCGGGAAGCAATCAGCCCCAGCATTTT.

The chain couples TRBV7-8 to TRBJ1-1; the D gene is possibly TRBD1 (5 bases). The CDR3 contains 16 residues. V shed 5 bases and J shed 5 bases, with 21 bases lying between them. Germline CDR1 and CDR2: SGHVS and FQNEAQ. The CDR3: CASSPPRLPGQTEAFF. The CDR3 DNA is TGTGCCAGCAGCCCCCCCCGACTCCCCGGACAAACTGAAGCTTTCTTT.

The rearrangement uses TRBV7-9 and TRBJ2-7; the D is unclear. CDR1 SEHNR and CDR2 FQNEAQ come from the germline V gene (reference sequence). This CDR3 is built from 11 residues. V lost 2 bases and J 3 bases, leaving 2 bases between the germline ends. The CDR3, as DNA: TGTGCCAGCAGCTTATACTACGAGCAGTACTTC. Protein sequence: CASSLYYEQYF.

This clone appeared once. CDR3 in amino acids: CAISEVTVNTEAFF. CDR3 bases: TGTGCCATCAGTGAGGTGACAGTGAACACTGAAGCTTTCTTT. The chain carries TRBV10-3 and TRBJ1-1, with D perhaps matching TRBD1 (5 bases). V lost 2 bases and J 0 bases, leaving 7 bases between the germline ends. This CDR3 spans 14 amino acids. CDR1 is ENHRY, CDR2 SYGVKD, per germline.